The entry below gives a single TCR beta chain sequence along with its context. Its specificity is not known. The conserved phenylalanine or tryptophan is not found at the CDR3 terminus, so this likely reflects a read error. The entry originates in a study of blood T cells in healthy people across ages. Primers used in a second PCR of about 6 to 11 cycles were a sample-barcoded 5' primer and a J-beta primer mix. One entry per CDR3 protein results from TCRdb running MiXCR on the 5' RACE reads. The sample has about 540,000 distinct CDR3 sequences, nearly 25% seen once. CDR1 is SEHNR and CDR2 is FQNEAQ in the germline V gene (reference sequence). This CDR3 comprises 14 residues. The V gene lost 4 bases and the J gene lost 8 bases, with 17 bases spanning the gap. Study-wide findings and caveats: TCR beta diversity tracked closely with naive T cell percentage.

These data were also filed under a second study, of T cells of mothers and their children. Per that paper: There were over 8 million TCR beta CDR3 reads from each mother and about 3 million from each child.

The clonotype was recovered from a boy aged 5-17 years in good health. The chain carries TRBV7-9 and TRBJ1-2, with no clear D. Sequenced: blood. This chain's CDR3 is CASSSSGELGGYTL. The CDR3 region has the DNA TGTGCCAGCAGCTCGAGTGGGGAGCTCGGAGGCTACACCCTC.